This T cell receptor (beta chain) comes out of a study of blood T cell repertoires in COVID-19. Overall study context: Sources were T cells, B-cell-depleted T cells, or PBMCs; the material itself was cDNA or gDNA.

As handled by the study authors: From reference gene primer amplification, estimates of nucleated cell counts were derived. The repertoire was sequenced with immunoSEQ multiplex PCR; TCRdb's copy has only in-frame clones and lacks some. The V and J calls and clone size are taken from that table; D and trimming were inferred from the DNA. The repertoire holds 110,000 or so clones, with roughly nine tenths as singletons. Unmatched junction bases numbered 5, after V lost 3 bases and J lost 4 bases. Germline V gene lookup returns CDR1 SGDLS and CDR2 YYNGEE. This CDR3 is built from 14 residues. The chain is built from TRBV9 and TRBJ2-7; 9 bases fit TRBD1. The TCR sequence derives from a man aged 65 to 85 who had recovered from COVID-19. Sequences were obtained from peripheral blood. The chain's CDR3 is CASSAGQGFYEQYF. The DNA of the CDR3 is TGTGCCAGCAGCGCGGGACAGGGTTTTTACGAGCAGTACTTC.